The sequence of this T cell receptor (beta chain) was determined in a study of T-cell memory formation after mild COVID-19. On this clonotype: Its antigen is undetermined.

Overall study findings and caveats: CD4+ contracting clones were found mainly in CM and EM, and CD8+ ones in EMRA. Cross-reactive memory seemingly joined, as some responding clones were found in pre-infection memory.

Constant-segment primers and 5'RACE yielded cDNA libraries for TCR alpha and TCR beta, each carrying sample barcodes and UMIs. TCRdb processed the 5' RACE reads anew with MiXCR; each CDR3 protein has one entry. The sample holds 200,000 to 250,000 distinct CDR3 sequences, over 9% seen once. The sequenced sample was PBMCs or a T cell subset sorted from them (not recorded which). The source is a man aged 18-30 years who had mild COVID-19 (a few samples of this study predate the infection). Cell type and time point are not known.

DNA of the CDR3: TGTGCCAGCTCACCAACACGTGGCAATGAGCAGTTCTTC. Its translation is CASSPTRGNEQFF. The chain has TRBV18 and TRBJ2-1; D unresolved. Germline V CDR1 and CDR2: KGHSH, LQKENI. Trimming cost V 2 bases and J 6 bases, with 8 bases left between them. This CDR3 spans 13 amino acids.